This TCR beta chain originates from a study of shared clonotypes between healthy human individuals. About the research overall: Each donor had three CD4 naive, three CD4 memory, two CD8 naive and one CD8 memory plate. Study-wide results and caveats: Clonotypes which were not shared had lower generation probabilities than clonotypes that all four donors shared. Despite large depth, rarefaction showed incomplete sorted-subset sequencing.

Points on this clone: Its antigen is as yet unknown.

This CDR3 has 16 amino acids. Germline values: CDR1 MDHEN, CDR2 SYDVKM. Trimming stripped 7 bases from V and 3 bases from J, with 22 bases between. In the authors' methods: ImmunoSEQ junction-only sequences lacked quality scores, so their filtering differed. Here immunoSEQ multiplex PCR was the method, and the copy in TCRdb shows in-frame clones only, minus some. D and trimming come from the DNA, and the V and J calls and clone size come from that table. The sample lists millions of clones; roughly 94% were seen once. The sample consisted of naive CD4+ T cells sorted from blood. As to subset: CD45RA+ positively selected. The rearrangement links TRBV28 to TRBJ2-7, with TRBD2 as a possible D gene (6 bases). This TCR came from a man between 18 and 29 years old in good health. This CDR3 is CASTVLGGGTDYEQYF. CDR3 bases: TGTGCCAGCACCGTTTTGGGGGGTGGCACAGACTACGAGCAGTACTTC.